This T cell receptor beta chain was observed in a study of cytomegalovirus exposure and HLA in healthy donors. Points from the study as a whole: TCR beta V- and J-gene trimming, according to a later analysis, was linked to a missense DCLRE1C variant. Earlier results showed most TCR beta V segments being productive about 87% or about 30% of the time. Common viral pathogens seemed to be connected with several of the most significant clusters, according to a later analysis. HLA alleles showed associations with around 15,000 TCR beta sequences in a later analysis, at a 0.05 false discovery rate.

The CDR3 is 14 residues long. Losses at the gene ends were 3 bases for V and 4 bases for J; bases not matched to a gene: 0. CDR1 and CDR2 from the germline V gene are MRHNA and SNTAGT. This clone was counted at least ten times. Its antigen is not identified. The PCR contained 60 Vbeta and 13 Jbeta primers. Produced via immunoSEQ multiplex PCR; TCRdb's table is partial and in-frame only. The table records about 160,000 clones, approximately 70% of them present only once. The J gene is TRBJ2-3, the V gene TRBV6-4; 11 bases are shared with TRBD1. Sequenced input: PBMCs. The sequence came from a man in his forties or fifties in good health and CMV-seropositive. The chain's CDR3 is CASSEGQGADTQYF. CDR3 coding DNA: TGTGCCAGCAGTGAGGGACAGGGGGCAGATACGCAGTATTTT.